The TCR beta chain described here comes from a study of PD-L1 blockade in urothelial cancer. At the level of the study: Of about 29 patients, about 24 were males with bladder-origin urothelial cancer. Prior chemotherapy ranged from 0 to 3 regimens per patient. A median of roughly 150,000 T cells was found in the blood samples.

This CDR3 is 15 amino acids long. V shed 4 bases, J shed 4 bases, and the junction held 4 bases outside the gene matches. In germline, CDR1 is SGHRS, CDR2 YFSETQ. The time point is: peripheral blood 6 weeks after treatment start. TCRdb's table, derived via immunoSEQ multiplex PCR, lists solely in-frame clones and lacks some. In the table there are about 50,000 clones, roughly 80% of which are singletons. The sequences come from PBMCs, collected around atezolizumab (anti-PD-L1) treatment. The rearrangement links TRBV5-1 to TRBJ2-1; 11 bases match TRBD2. This clonotype originated in a man aged 70-80 years with urothelial cancer. CDR3 residues: CASSQGLAAYNEQFF. CDR3 nucleotide sequence: TGCGCCAGCAGCCAGGGACTAGCGGCATACAATGAGCAGTTCTTC.